This TCR beta chain comes out of a study of T cell repertoires in cytomegalovirus infection. Study-level background: TCR beta signatures that were public indicated CMV infection and matching HLA type. Study-wide results and caveats: Adding up the frequency of public TCR beta families identified people who carried CMV plus the relevant HLA. HLA-C-restricted CMV-specific TCR beta clonotypes were dominant in the ex vivo response.

This CDR3 region has 17 residues. V lost 5 bases and J 3 bases, leaving 21 bases between the germline ends. Per germline, CDR1 SGHAT and CDR2 FQNNGV. Many counts were recorded for this clonotype. What it recognizes is unknown. One entry per CDR3 protein, called by TCRdb with MiXCR from the reads. The sample shows about 230,000 distinct CDR3 sequences, approximately 6.7% of them seen only once. Sequencing used PBMCs. This TCR was recovered from a human donor in good health (CMV status not recorded). Some clones in this sample may be carry-over from other donors' samples. The V and J genes are TRBV11-2 and TRBJ2-3, with D maybe TRBD1 (6 bases). The CDR3: CASSPRDTSTGTDTQYF. The CDR3 coding sequence is TGTGCCAGCAGCCCCCGGGACACATCAACCGGGACAGATACGCAGTATTTT.